Below, 20 T cell receptor beta chains from the same sample are listed, as sequenced in a study of long-term antiretroviral therapy in people with HIV. Samples were assayed with immunoSEQ v3.0 at survey level. TCRdb's table, derived via immunoSEQ multiplex PCR, lists solely in-frame clones and lacks some. The profile shows some 16,000 clones, more than 60% of them singletons. Sample: unsorted PBMCs, taken 2.1 years after starting antiretroviral therapy. The receptors derive from a man aged 40-49 years with HIV.

This clone was counted a single time. The gene calls are TRBV4-1 and TRBJ2-7, with TRBD2 identical over 8 bases. The CDR3 contains 16 residues. The V and J ends lost 2 bases and 1 base, in that order; junction bases with no gene match: 7. Germline CDR1 and CDR2: MGHRA and YSYEKL. DNA for the CDR3: TGCGCCAGCAGCCAAATGCCGGGACTAGGGTCCTACGAGCAGTACTTC. Translation: CASSQMPGLGSYEQYF.

The CDR3 DNA sequence: TGTGCCAGCAGCCTGGGCCGGTGGGTGCTTGCAACTAATGAAAAACTGTTTTTT. Protein sequence: CASSLGRWVLATNEKLFF. This chain uses TRBV5-8 with TRBJ1-4; D unclear. Trimming stripped 4 bases from V and 0 bases from J, with 19 bases between. The V gene's germline CDR1 is SGHTS and CDR2 YDEGEE. The CDR3 covers 18 residues. Using reference TRBV5-8 and TRBJ1-4 for the parts outside the CDR3, the full variable domain is EAGVTQSPTHLIKTRGQQATLRCSPISGHTSVYWYQQALGLGLQFLLWYDEGEERNRGNFPPRFSGRQFPNYSSELNVNALELEDSALYLCASSLGRWVLATNEKLFFGSGTQLSVL.

This sequence joins TRBV6-5 and TRBJ1-4; possible D gene TRBD1, 6 bases. Trimming shortened V by 0 bases and J by 7 bases, and 9 bases separated the two germline ends. Germline CDR1 is MNHEY and CDR2 is SVGAGI. The length of the CDR3 is 14 residues. As DNA, the CDR3 is TGTGCCAGCAGTTACTCGGGGGCCGGTGAAAAACTGTTTTTT. The encoded protein is CASSYSGAGEKLFF.

The chain combines TRBV5-1 with TRBJ1-2, with TRBD1 as a possible D gene (5 bases). This CDR3 spans 15 amino acids. CDR1 is SGHRS, CDR2 YFSETQ, per germline. The V end was cut by 0 bases, the J end by 4 bases, with 13 bases between. The DNA of the CDR3 is TGCGCCAGCAGCTTGGAAGGGGATGGGTTCTATGGCTACACCTTC. It specifies CASSLEGDGFYGYTF.

The chain combines TRBV6-5 with TRBJ2-3; 8 bases line up with TRBD1. The CDR3 spans 15 residues. CDR1 and CDR2 (germline): MNHEY, SVGAGI. V lost 4 bases and J lost 5; bases outside the gene matches: 8. For the CDR3, the DNA is TGTGCCAGCAGTTCCTTGACAGGGGCAGGAGATACGCAGTATTTT. Translating it yields CASSSLTGAGDTQYF.

V is TRBV29-1 and J is TRBJ1-2, with D unclear. The CDR3 consists of 12 residues. V shed 3 bases and J shed 4 bases, with 9 bases lying between them. CDR1 and CDR2 from the germline V gene are SQVTM and ANQGSEA. The chain's CDR3 is CSVDRTSYGYTF. The CDR3 DNA is TGCAGCGTTGATCGAACGTCCTATGGCTACACCTTC.

About this clone itself: Mismatch with germline at one junction end may stem from a read error. J is TRBJ2-7 and V is TRBV25-1, with D uncertain. In germline, CDR1 is MGHDK, CDR2 SYGVNS. The CDR3 loop spans 15 amino acids. The CDR3 DNA sequence: TGTGCCAGCAGTGAATCATTGCTATTCTCCCACGAGCAGTACTTC. Its translation is CASSESLLFSHEQYF.

CDR3 sequence (DNA): TGTGCCAGCAGTTACCAGTACGAGCAGTACTTC. Translating it yields CASSYQYEQYF. The J gene is TRBJ2-7, the V gene TRBV6-6; no firm D call. Trimming pared 2 bases from V and 4 bases from J, leaving 3 bases between. There are 11 residues in the CDR3. From germline, CDR1 is MNHNY and CDR2 SVGAGI (reference sequence).

The rearrangement uses TRBV5-6 and TRBJ2-7; 10 nucleotides line up with TRBD2. The ends lost 4 bases at V and 9 bases at J; junction bases unmatched: 13. Germline loops: CDR1 SGHDT, CDR2 YYEEEE. There are 15 residues in the CDR3. CDR3 nucleotides: TGTGCCAGCAGCCCTCAAGCGGGGGGGCCCGTAGTGCAGTACTTC. Residues: CASSPQAGGPVVQYF.

The V call is TRBV5-4, the J call TRBJ1-4, with 8 bases identical to TRBD1. Germline values: CDR1 SGHNT, CDR2 YYREEE (reference sequence). Unmatched junction bases numbered 10, after V lost 8 bases and J lost 10 bases. The CDR3 has 13 residues. For the CDR3, the DNA is TGTGCCAGTTTTGAGGACAGGGCGGGAAAACTGTTTTTT. Protein sequence: CASFEDRAGKLFF.

This chain links TRBV4-1 with TRBJ2-1; 8 bases are a match to TRBD2. The V gene's germline CDR1 is MGHRA and CDR2 YSYEKL. The length of the CDR3 is 14 residues. V dropped 2 bases and J dropped 9; count of bases not matched to a gene: 6. In DNA form, the CDR3 reads TGCGCCAGCAGCCAACCGGGACTAGAGGTTGAGCAGTTCTTC. Translation: CASSQPGLEVEQFF.

The chain links TRBV30 to TRBJ1-4; tentative D call: TRBD1 (6 bases). The V end was cut by 8 bases, the J end by 8 bases, with 15 bases between. CDR1 is GTSNPN and CDR2 is SVGIG in the germline V gene (reference sequence). CDR3 length equals 12 residues. In DNA form, the CDR3 reads TGTGCCCTGGACAGTGGAGAGGAAAAACTGTTTTTT. The encoded protein is CALDSGEEKLFF.

The chain carries TRBV5-8 and TRBJ2-2, with D possibly matching TRBD2 (5 bases). The CDR3 consists of 15 residues. Trimming left V 1 base short and J 2 bases short, with 9 bases between. Germline values: CDR1 SGHTS, CDR2 YDEGEE. This CDR3 reads CASSLPGVNTGELFF. CDR3 in DNA: TGTGCCAGCAGCTTGCCCGGGGTAAACACCGGGGAGCTGTTTTTT. The variable domain in full, completed from reference TRBV5-8 and TRBJ2-2, reads EAGVTQSPTHLIKTRGQQATLRCSPISGHTSVYWYQQALGLGLQFLLWYDEGEERNRGNFPPRFSGRQFPNYSSELNVNALELEDSALYLCASSLPGVNTGELFFGEGSRLTVL.

The chain links TRBV27 to TRBJ2-7; 10 nucleotides match TRBD1. Germline values: CDR1 MNHEY, CDR2 SMNVEV (reference sequence). The CDR3 contains 12 residues. V dropped 8 bases and J dropped 3; count of bases not matched to a gene: 1. CDR3 coding DNA: TGTGCCAGCCGGACAGGGGGCTACGAGCAGTACTTC. It encodes CASRTGGYEQYF.

This clone occurred once. The V gene is TRBV30, the J gene TRBJ1-5; no clear D. The CDR3 runs to 13 residues. Germline V CDR1 and CDR2: GTSNPN, SVGIG (reference sequence). With 1 base removed from V and 3 bases from J, the gap between germline ends came to 7 bases. In DNA form, the CDR3 reads TGTGCCTGGAGTGGGCAGACCAATCAGCCCCAGCATTTT. This codes for CAWSGQTNQPQHF. The variable domain in full, with the rest retrieved from reference TRBV30 and TRBJ1-5, is SQTIHQWPATLVQPVGSPLSLECTVEGTSNPNLYWYRQAAGRGLQLLFYSVGIGQISSEVPQNLSASRPQDRQFILSSKKLLLSDSGFYLCAWSGQTNQPQHFGDGTRLSIL.

The chain combines TRBV7-9 with TRBJ2-7; 8 bases line up with TRBD2. With 1 base clipped from V and 1 base from J, the junction kept 6 bases outside the gene matches. The germline V gene encodes CDR1 SEHNR and CDR2 FQNEAQ (reference sequence). This CDR3 spans 16 amino acids. CDR3 nucleotide sequence: TGTGCCAGCAGCTTAGTAGGGGCGGGGGGATCCTACGAGCAGTACTTC. It specifies CASSLVGAGGSYEQYF. The entire variable domain, with the rest obtained from reference TRBV7-9 and TRBJ2-7, is as follows: DTGVSQNPRHKITKRGQNVTFRCDPISEHNRLYWYRQTLGQGPEFLTYFQNEAQLEKSRLLSDRFSAERPKGSFSTLEIQRTEQGDSAMYLCASSLVGAGGSYEQYFGPGTRLTVT.

The rearrangement joins TRBV2 to TRBJ1-5; the D gene is possibly TRBD1 (6 bases). Trimming pared 5 bases from V and 6 bases from J, leaving 14 bases between. The CDR3 totals 14 residues. Per germline, CDR1 SNHLY and CDR2 FYNNEI. The CDR3 reads CASSQAQGTQPQHF. CDR3 nucleotides: TGTGCCAGCAGTCAGGCACAGGGAACTCAGCCCCAGCATTTT.

The J gene is TRBJ2-7, the V gene TRBV7-9; TRBD1 matches at 9 bases. Germline CDR1 SEHNR, CDR2 FQNEAQ (reference sequence). The ends lost 3 bases at V and 0 bases at J; junction bases unmatched: 0. This CDR3 region has 14 residues. The CDR3: CASSLTGGSYEQYF. Here the CDR3 DNA reads TGTGCCAGCAGCTTGACAGGGGGCTCCTACGAGCAGTACTTC.

This rearrangement joins TRBV27 to TRBJ1-1; D call uncertain. Germline CDR1 and CDR2: MNHEY and SMNVEV (reference sequence). The CDR3 is 15 residues long. V was clipped by 6 bases and J by 0 bases, with 14 bases between them. The CDR3 DNA follows: TGTGCCAGCAGCCCCTCGGTCTGGCTGAACACTGAAGCTTTCTTT. It encodes CASSPSVWLNTEAFF.

J is TRBJ2-6 and V is TRBV7-9; TRBD2 is a possible D gene (6 bases). The V end was cut by 11 bases, the J end by 0 bases, with 11 bases between. The CDR3 has 14 amino acids. The germline CDR1 and CDR2 sequences are SEHNR and FQNEAQ (reference sequence). The CDR3 reads CAVGDSSGANVLTF. CDR3 sequence (DNA): TGTGCCGTAGGGGACTCCTCTGGGGCCAACGTCCTGACTTTC.